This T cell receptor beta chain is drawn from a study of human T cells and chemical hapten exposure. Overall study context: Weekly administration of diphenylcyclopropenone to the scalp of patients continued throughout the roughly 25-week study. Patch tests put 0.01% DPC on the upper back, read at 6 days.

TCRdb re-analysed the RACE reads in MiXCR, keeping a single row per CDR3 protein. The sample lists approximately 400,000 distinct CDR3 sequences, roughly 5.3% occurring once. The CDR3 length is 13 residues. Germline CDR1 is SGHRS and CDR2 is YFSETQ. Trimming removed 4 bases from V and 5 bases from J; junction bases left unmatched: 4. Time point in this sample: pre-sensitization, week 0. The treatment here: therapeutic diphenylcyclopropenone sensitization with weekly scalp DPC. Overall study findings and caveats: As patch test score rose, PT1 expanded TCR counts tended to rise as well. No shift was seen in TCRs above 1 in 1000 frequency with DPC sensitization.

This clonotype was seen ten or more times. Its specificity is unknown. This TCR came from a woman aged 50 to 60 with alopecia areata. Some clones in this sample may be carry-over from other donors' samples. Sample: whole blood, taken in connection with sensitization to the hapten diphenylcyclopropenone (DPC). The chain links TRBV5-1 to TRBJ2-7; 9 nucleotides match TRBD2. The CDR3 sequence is CASSGGLADEQYF. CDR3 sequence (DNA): TGCGCCAGCAGCGGGGGACTAGCCGACGAGCAGTACTTC.